This T cell receptor (beta chain) was found in a study of T-cell reconstitution after alpha-beta-depleted transplantation in children. Germline assignment: CDR1 SQVTM and CDR2 ANQGSEA. The ends lost 4 bases at V and 4 bases at J; junction bases unmatched: 16. The CDR3 is 17 amino acids. This clonotype was seen only a few times. The TCRbeta library was prepared with unique molecular identifiers. MiXCR, applied by TCRdb to the PCR reads, yields one record per CDR3 protein. The sample lists some 500,000 distinct CDR3 sequences; approximately 29% were seen once. The source material was PBMCs from the stem cell graft donor, sampled from the stem cell graft. The receptor's source is a human donor who donated a stem cell graft to a child with aplastic anemia. The V gene is TRBV29-1, the J gene TRBJ2-1, with 7 bases that match TRBD2. This CDR3 reads CSVVAPGTKKRYNEQFF. CDR3 DNA: TGCAGCGTTGTAGCTCCGGGGACTAAGAAGCGGTACAATGAGCAGTTCTTC.